This entry is about one T cell receptor (beta chain). The antigen is unknown. This record comes from a study of a mutant IDH1 vaccine in newly diagnosed glioma. Background on the study: Vaccine dosing followed radiotherapy by 4-6 weeks, or accompanied temozolomide cycles. Previous treatment comprised radiotherapy, temozolomide, or both, mostly both.

Time point indicated: week 5, during vaccination. The vaccine gave 300 ug of a 20-mer mutant IDH1 peptide subcutaneously per dose. V lost 2 bases and J 1 base, leaving 5 bases between the germline ends. The CDR3 totals 13 residues. Germline CDR1 and CDR2: SNHLY and FYNNEI. Produced via immunoSEQ multiplex PCR; TCRdb's table is partial and in-frame only. The table lists about 51,000 clones, roughly 78% of them singletons. The sequence was collected from a woman aged 40 to 49 with glioma. The rearrangement uses TRBV2 and TRBJ1-1; D unresolved. Sequencing used PBMCs, obtained from a glioma patient whose treatment included an IDH1 peptide vaccine. DNA of the CDR3: TGTGCCAGCAGTGAAACAGAGAACACTGAAGCTTTCTTT. Its translation is CASSETENTEAFF. The full variable domain, rest sourced from reference TRBV2 and TRBJ1-1, is EPEVTQTPSHQVTQMGQEVILRCVPISNHLYFYWYRQILGQKVEFLVSFYNNEISEKSEIFDDQFSVERPDGSNFTLKIRSTKLEDSAMYFCASSETENTEAFFGQGTRLTVV.